What follows are 5 T cell receptor beta chains derived from one specimen sequenced in a study of blood T cells in healthy people across ages. Next came a second PCR, run for about 6 to 12 cycles, which used a sample-barcoded 5' primer along with a J-beta primer mix. TCRdb re-derived calls from the 5' RACE reads in MiXCR, one entry per CDR3 protein. The sample consists of roughly 1,500,000 distinct CDR3 sequences, roughly 45% of them appearing once. The sequencing input was blood. The receptors stem from a woman younger than 35 in good health.

This clonotype was counted a few times. J is TRBJ2-4 and V is TRBV12-3 or TRBV12-4; 7 positions agree with TRBD2. The end of the DNA is better explained by TRBJ2-7, so the J call may be wrong. This CDR3 spans 14 amino acids. CDR3 loop: CASTFGGTRNEQYF. The CDR3 DNA is TGTGCCAGCACCTTCGGGGGGACGAGAAACGAGCAGTACTTC.

The rearrangement links TRBV20-1 to TRBJ2-5, with D perhaps given as TRBD1 or TRBD2 (5 bases each). This CDR3 spans 16 amino acids. Germline CDR1 is DFQATT and CDR2 is SNEGSKA (reference sequence). V gave up 6 bases and J gave up 11 bases, with 31 bases separating them. The CDR3 sequence: CSARGSGTLLRNEQYF. DNA for the CDR3: TGCAGTGCCCGGGGCTCCGGGACCTTACTTAGGAATGAGCAGTACTTC.

The chain uses TRBV29-1 and TRBJ1-1, with TRBD1 as a possible D gene (5 bases). The CDR3 loop spans 13 amino acids. Per the germline V gene, CDR1 is SQVTM and CDR2 is ANQGSEA. The V and J ends lost 1 base and 10 bases respectively, with 16 bases between them. The CDR3: CSVEAVGGGLAFF. In nucleotides, the CDR3 is TGCAGCGTTGAAGCCGTTGGGGGGGGATTAGCTTTCTTT.

This clonotype has a handful of counts. CDR3: CSVEWDTYWEGGQETQYF. The CDR3 bases are TGCAGCGTTGAATGGGACACCTACTGGGAGGGGGGGCAAGAGACCCAGTACTTC. The chain is built from TRBV29-1 and TRBJ2-5; D may be TRBD2 (7 bases). This CDR3 has 18 amino acids. Germline CDR1 and CDR2: SQVTM and ANQGSEA. Trimming shortened V by 2 bases and J by 2 bases, and 24 bases separated the two germline ends.

This clonotype occurred a few times. The rearrangement uses TRBV9 and TRBJ2-3, with 11 bases lining up with TRBD2. J lost 5 bases, V lost 3 bases, and 5 bases had no gene match. This CDR3 comprises 15 residues. Germline V gene sequence: CDR1 SGDLS, CDR2 YYNGEE. The CDR3 DNA is TGTGCCAGCAGCGCAACTAGCGGGGGAGGAGATACGCAGTATTTT. Translating it yields CASSATSGGGDTQYF.